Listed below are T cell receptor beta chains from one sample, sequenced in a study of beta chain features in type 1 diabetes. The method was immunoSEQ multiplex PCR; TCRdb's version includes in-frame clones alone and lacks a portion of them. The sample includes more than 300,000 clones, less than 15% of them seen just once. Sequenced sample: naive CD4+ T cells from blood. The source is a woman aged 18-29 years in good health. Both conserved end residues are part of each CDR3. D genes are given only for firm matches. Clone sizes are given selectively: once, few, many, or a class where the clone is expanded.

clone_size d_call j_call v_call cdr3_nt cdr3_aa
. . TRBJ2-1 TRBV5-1 TGCGCCAGCAGCTTGGGACTAGTGGGGCTCACGGGTGATGAGCAGTTCTTC CASSLGLVGLTGDEQFF
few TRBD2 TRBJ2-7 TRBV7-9 TGTGCCAGCGCACCCCGGGGACTAGCGGTCTACGAGCAGTACTTC CASAPRGLAVYEQYF
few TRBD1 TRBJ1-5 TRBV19 TGTGCCAGTAGTATCGACAGGGGGCGCTTCTCCGATCAGCCCCAGCATTTT CASSIDRGRFSDQPQHF
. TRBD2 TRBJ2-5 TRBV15 TGTGCCACCAGCCCCGGGACTAGAAACCAAGAGACCCAGTACTTC CATSPGTRNQETQYF
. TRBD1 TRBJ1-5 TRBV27 TGTGCCAGCAGTTTTCGGGACAGTCATAATCAGCCCCAGCATTTT CASSFRDSHNQPQHF
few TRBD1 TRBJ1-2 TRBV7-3 TGTGCCAGCAGCTTAAGAGGAGGGGGCGATTATGGCTACACCTTC CASSLRGGGDYGYTF
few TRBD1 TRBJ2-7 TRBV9 TGTGCCAGCAGCGTAGAGGGACAGCTCTACGAGCAGTACTTC CASSVEGQLYEQYF
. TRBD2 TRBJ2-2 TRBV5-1 TGCGCCAGCTGGGATGCGGGAGTGGTCACCGGGGAGCTGTTTTTT CASWDAGVVTGELFF
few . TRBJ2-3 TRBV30 TGTGCCTGGAGTGGACAGAGCACAGATACGCAGTATTTT CAWSGQSTDTQYF
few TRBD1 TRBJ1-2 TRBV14 TGTGCCAGGACCGGGACAGGATTTGAGTCCTATGGCTACACCTTC CARTGTGFESYGYTF
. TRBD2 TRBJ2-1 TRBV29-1 TGCAGCGCCAGGACTAGCCCCTACAATGAGCAGTTCTTC CSARTSPYNEQFF
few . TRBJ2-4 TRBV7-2 TGTGCCAGCAGCTTACGGGGAATACTAGCCAAAAACATTCAGTACTTC CASSLRGILAKNIQYF
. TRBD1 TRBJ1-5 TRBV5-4 TGTGCCAGCAGCTTTACAGGGGGTAATCAGCCCCAGCATTTT CASSFTGGNQPQHF